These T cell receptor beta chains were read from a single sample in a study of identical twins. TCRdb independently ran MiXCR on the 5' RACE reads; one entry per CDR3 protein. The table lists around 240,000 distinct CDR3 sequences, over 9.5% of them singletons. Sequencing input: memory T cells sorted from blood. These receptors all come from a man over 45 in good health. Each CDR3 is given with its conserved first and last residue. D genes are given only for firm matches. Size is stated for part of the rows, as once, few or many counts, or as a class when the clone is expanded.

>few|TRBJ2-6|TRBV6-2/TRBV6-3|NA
CASSHIPDDSGANVLTF
TGTGCCAGCAGCCATATACCCGACGACTCTGGGGCCAACGTCCTGACTTTC
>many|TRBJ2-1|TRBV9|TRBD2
CASSLRTSGSEQFF
TGTGCCAGCAGCCTCAGGACTAGCGGGAGTGAGCAGTTCTTC
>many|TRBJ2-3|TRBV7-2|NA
CASSLAGITDTQYF
TGTGCCAGCAGCTTAGCAGGGATCACAGATACGCAGTATTTT
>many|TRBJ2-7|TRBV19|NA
CASSPELRDRTLRVYEQYF
TGTGCCAGTAGCCCCGAACTCCGGGACCGAACTCTGAGGGTCTACGAGCAGTACTTC
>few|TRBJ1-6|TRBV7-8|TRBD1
CASSLGRDRRDSPLHF
TGTGCCAGCAGCTTAGGACGGGACAGGCGAGATTCACCCCTCCACTTT
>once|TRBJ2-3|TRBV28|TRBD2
CASSSSGRAPDTQYF
TGTGCCAGCAGTTCTAGCGGGAGGGCCCCAGATACGCAGTATTTT
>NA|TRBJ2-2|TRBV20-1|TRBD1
CSASNRGPGELFF
TGCAGTGCATCTAACAGGGGGCCGGGGGAGCTGTTTTTT
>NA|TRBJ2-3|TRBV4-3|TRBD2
CASSLGGASFTDTQYF
TGCGCCAGCAGCCTCGGGGGGGCCTCTTTCACAGATACGCAGTATTTT
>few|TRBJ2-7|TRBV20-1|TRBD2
CSVRTSGRPEQYF
TGCAGTGTAAGGACTAGCGGGAGGCCCGAGCAGTACTTC
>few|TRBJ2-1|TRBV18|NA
CASTTAVSYNEQFF
TGTGCCAGCACCACGGCGGTCTCCTACAATGAGCAGTTCTTC
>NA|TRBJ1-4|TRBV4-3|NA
CASSHGGRSNEKLFF
TGCGCCAGCAGCCACGGGGGGAGGTCTAATGAAAAACTGTTTTTT
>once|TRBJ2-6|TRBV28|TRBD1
CAGGTGGSGANVLTF
TGTGCCGGTGGGACAGGGGGATCTGGGGCCAACGTCCTGACTTTC
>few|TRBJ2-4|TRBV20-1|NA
CSARQGFPPLAKNIQYF
TGCAGTGCCCGCCAGGGTTTCCCCCCACTAGCCAAAAACATTCAGTACTTC
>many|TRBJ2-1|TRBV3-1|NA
CASSQVGSGTYNEQFF
TGTGCCAGCAGCCAAGTAGGTAGCGGAACCTACAATGAGCAGTTCTTC
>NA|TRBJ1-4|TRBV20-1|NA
CSARSLGGATNEKLFF
TGCAGTGCTAGATCCCTCGGTGGAGCAACTAATGAAAAACTGTTTTTT
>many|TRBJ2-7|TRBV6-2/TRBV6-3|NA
CASLSGQGPKSSYEQYF
TGTGCCAGCCTATCGGGGCAGGGGCCGAAGAGCTCCTACGAGCAGTACTTC
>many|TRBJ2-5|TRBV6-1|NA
CASIGSQETQYF
TGTGCCAGCATTGGAAGCCAAGAGACCCAGTACTTC
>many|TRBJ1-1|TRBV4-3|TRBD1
CASSQARDRNTEAFF
TGCGCCAGCAGCCAGGCCCGGGACAGAAACACTGAAGCTTTCTTT
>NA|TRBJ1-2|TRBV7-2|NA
CASSLPGASYGYTF
TGTGCCAGCAGCTTACCGGGGGCTTCTTACGGCTACACCTTC
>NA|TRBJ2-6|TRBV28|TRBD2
CASSLHGLAGDGANVLTF
TGTGCCAGCAGTCTACACGGACTAGCGGGTGATGGGGCCAACGTCCTGACTTTC
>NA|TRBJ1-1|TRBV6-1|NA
CASSLRDRGLTEAFF
TGTGCCAGCAGTCTCCGGGACCGGGGGCTCACTGAAGCTTTCTTT
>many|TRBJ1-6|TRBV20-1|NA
CSAIAGPAYNSPLHF
TGCAGTGCTATAGCAGGACCCGCTTATAATTCACCCCTCCACTTT
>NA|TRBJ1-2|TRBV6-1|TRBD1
CASSRDRASGYTF
TGTGCCAGTAGCCGGGACAGGGCTTCTGGCTACACCTTC
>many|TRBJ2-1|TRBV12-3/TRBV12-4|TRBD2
CASRGGTHYRNEQFF
TGTGCCAGCAGGGGGGGGACGCACTACAGGAATGAGCAGTTCTTC
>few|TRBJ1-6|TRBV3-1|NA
CASSSANNSPLHF
TGTGCCAGCAGTTCGGCGAATAATTCACCCCTCCACTTT
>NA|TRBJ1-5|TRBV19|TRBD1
CASKDRGWGNQPQHF
TGTGCCAGTAAGGACAGGGGTTGGGGCAATCAGCCCCAGCATTTT
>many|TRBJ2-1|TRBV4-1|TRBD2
CASSQVFTSGGVVYNEQFF
TGCGCCAGCAGCCAAGTCTTCACCAGCGGGGGGGTCGTATACAATGAGCAGTTCTTC
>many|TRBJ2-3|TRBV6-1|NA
CASSSQPTRTDTQYF
TGTGCCAGCAGTAGTCAGCCAACGAGAACAGATACGCAGTATTTT
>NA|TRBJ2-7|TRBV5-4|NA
CASSLGWNEQYF
TGTGCCAGCAGCTTGGGGTGGAACGAGCAGTACTTC
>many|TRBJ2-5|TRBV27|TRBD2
CASSSRIAGGPRETQYF
TGTGCCAGCAGTTCTAGGATAGCGGGAGGGCCGCGGGAGACCCAGTACTTC
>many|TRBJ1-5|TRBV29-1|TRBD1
CSVAGTGVDQPQHF
TGCAGCGTTGCCGGGACAGGGGTCGATCAGCCCCAGCATTTT
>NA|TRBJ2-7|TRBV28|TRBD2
CASSTYRTRLAAKESYEQYF
TGTGCCAGCAGTACCTATAGGACGCGACTAGCGGCAAAAGAGTCCTACGAGCAGTACTTC
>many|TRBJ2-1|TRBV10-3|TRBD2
CAISESVAGNNEQFF
TGTGCCATCAGTGAGTCAGTAGCGGGGAACAATGAGCAGTTCTTC
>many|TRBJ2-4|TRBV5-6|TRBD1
CASSLVSGGLKNIQYF
TGTGCCAGCAGCTTGGTTTCAGGGGGCTTGAAAAACATTCAGTACTTC
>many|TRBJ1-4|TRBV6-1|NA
CASSDRRQPSGEKLFF
TGTGCCAGCAGTGACAGAAGACAGCCGAGCGGTGAAAAACTGTTTTTT
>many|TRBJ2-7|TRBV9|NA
CASSVGQASTYEQYF
TGTGCCAGCAGCGTAGGCCAAGCCTCTACCTACGAGCAGTACTTC
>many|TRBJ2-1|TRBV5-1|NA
CASSPTVRSYNEQFF
TGCGCCAGCAGCCCGACGGTGCGCTCCTACAATGAGCAGTTCTTC
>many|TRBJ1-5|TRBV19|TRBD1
CASRQTGESQPQHF
TGTGCCAGTAGGCAAACAGGGGAGAGTCAGCCCCAGCATTTT
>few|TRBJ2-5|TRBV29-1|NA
CSVEAGQETQYF
TGCAGCGTTGAAGCGGGACAAGAGACCCAGTACTTC
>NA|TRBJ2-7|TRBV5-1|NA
CASSPQGQGYEQYF
TGCGCCAGCAGCCCGCAGGGCCAGGGCTACGAGCAGTACTTC
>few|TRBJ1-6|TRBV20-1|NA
CSARVGGRGDSPLHF
TGCAGTGCTAGAGTGGGGGGAAGGGGTGATTCACCCCTCCACTTT
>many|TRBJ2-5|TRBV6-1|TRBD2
CASSPVNAGGVGTQYF
TGTGCCAGCAGCCCCGTAAATGCGGGAGGAGTGGGGACCCAGTACTTC
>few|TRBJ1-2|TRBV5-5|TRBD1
CASSWRQGDGYTF
TGTGCCAGCAGCTGGAGACAGGGGGATGGCTACACCTTC
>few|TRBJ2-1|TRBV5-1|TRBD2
CASSQSGTSRSEQFF
TGCGCCAGCAGCCAGTCCGGGACTAGTCGCAGTGAGCAGTTCTTC
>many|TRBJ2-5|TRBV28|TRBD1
CASRTTGGETQYF
TGTGCCAGCAGGACCACAGGGGGAGAGACCCAGTACTTC
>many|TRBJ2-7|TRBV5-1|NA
CASSLGQPLEQYF
TGCGCCAGCAGCTTGGGACAACCTCTAGAGCAGTACTTC
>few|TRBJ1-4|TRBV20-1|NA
CSARELASSNEKLFF
TGCAGTGCTAGGGAGCTGGCAAGCTCGAATGAAAAACTGTTTTTT
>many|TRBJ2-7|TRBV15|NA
CATSRDITQQYF
TGTGCCACCAGCAGAGATATAACGCAGCAGTACTTC
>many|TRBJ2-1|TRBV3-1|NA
CASRPTGNANEQFF
TGTGCCAGCAGACCTACCGGGAACGCCAATGAGCAGTTCTTC
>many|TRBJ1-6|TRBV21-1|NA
CASSSRQGPSPLHF
TGTGCCAGCAGTTCGCGACAGGGCCCTTCACCCCTCCACTTT
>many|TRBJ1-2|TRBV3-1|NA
CASSQDPQGFGGYTF
TGTGCCAGCAGCCAAGACCCCCAGGGGTTCGGTGGCTACACCTTC
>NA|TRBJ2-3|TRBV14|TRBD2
CASSQGTGGPDTQYF
TGTGCCAGCAGCCAAGGAACGGGAGGGCCTGATACGCAGTATTTT
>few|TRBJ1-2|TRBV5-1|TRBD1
CASSEGQGGGGYTF
TGCGCCAGCAGCGAAGGACAGGGCGGTGGTGGCTACACCTTC
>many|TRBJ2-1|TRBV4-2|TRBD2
CASSPKGLAGYNEQFF
TGTGCCAGCAGCCCGAAGGGACTAGCGGGGTACAATGAGCAGTTCTTC
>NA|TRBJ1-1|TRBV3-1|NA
CASSPANRYTEAFF
TGTGCCAGCAGCCCCGCCAACAGGTACACTGAAGCTTTCTTT
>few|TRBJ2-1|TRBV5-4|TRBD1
CASSLRQGGPVLNEQFF
TGTGCCAGCAGCCTACGACAGGGCGGTCCCGTTTTAAATGAGCAGTTCTTC
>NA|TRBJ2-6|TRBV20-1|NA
CSARVSSGANVLTF
TGCAGTGCTAGAGTTAGCTCTGGGGCCAACGTCCTGACTTTC
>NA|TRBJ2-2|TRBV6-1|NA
CASRIQVITGELFF
TGTGCCAGCAGGATACAGGTCATCACCGGGGAGCTGTTTTTT